These T cell receptor beta chains were read from a single sample in a study of blood T cell repertoires in COVID-19. TCRdb's copy holds only in-frame clones and misses some; the assay was immunoSEQ multiplex PCR. This sample has roughly 150,000 clones, with approximately 93% found just once. The sequencing input was peripheral blood. The receptors stem from a woman in her sixties or seventies with COVID-19, enrolled during active disease. Both conserved end residues are part of each CDR3. D genes are given only for firm matches. Rows may omit the clone size; those that give it use once, few, many or a size class.

j_gene: TRBJ1-1
abundance: once
d_gene: -
v_gene: TRBV12-3/TRBV12-4
CDR3aa: CASNSIGAEAFF
CDR3nt: TGTGCCAGCAACTCGATCGGTGCTGAAGCTTTCTTT

j_gene: TRBJ1-1
abundance: -
d_gene: -
v_gene: TRBV29-1
CDR3aa: CSVDSVNTEAFF
CDR3nt: TGCAGCGTTGATTCTGTGAACACTGAAGCTTTCTTT

j_gene: TRBJ1-2
abundance: -
d_gene: TRBD1
v_gene: TRBV18
CDR3aa: CASSPGQELYGYTF
CDR3nt: TGTGCCAGCTCACCAGGACAGGAGCTCTATGGCTACACCTTC

j_gene: TRBJ2-3
abundance: -
d_gene: -
v_gene: TRBV5-1
CDR3aa: CASSLLVRGYTDTQYF
CDR3nt: TGCGCCAGCAGCTTGTTGGTGCGGGGTTACACAGATACGCAGTATTTT

j_gene: TRBJ1-2
abundance: -
d_gene: -
v_gene: TRBV6-5
CDR3aa: CASSTTGQGYTF
CDR3nt: TGTGCCAGCAGTACCACAGGGCAAGGCTACACCTTC

j_gene: TRBJ2-1
abundance: -
d_gene: -
v_gene: TRBV6-2/TRBV6-3
CDR3aa: CASSYLNEQFF
CDR3nt: TGTGCCAGCAGTTACCTCAATGAGCAGTTCTTC

j_gene: TRBJ1-3
abundance: -
d_gene: TRBD1
v_gene: TRBV7-2
CDR3aa: CASSLDRGRDTIYF
CDR3nt: TGTGCCAGCAGCTTAGACAGGGGGCGAGACACCATATATTTT

j_gene: TRBJ1-1
abundance: -
d_gene: -
v_gene: TRBV7-9
CDR3aa: CASSSLTGPNTEAFF
CDR3nt: TGTGCCAGCAGCTCCTTGACAGGACCGAACACTGAAGCTTTCTTT

j_gene: TRBJ2-2
abundance: once
d_gene: TRBD1
v_gene: TRBV7-3
CDR3aa: CASSRTGADTGELFF
CDR3nt: TGTGCCAGCAGCCGAACAGGGGCGGACACCGGGGAGCTGTTTTTT

j_gene: TRBJ1-1
abundance: -
d_gene: TRBD1
v_gene: TRBV7-2
CDR3aa: CASSLVLPRQGTTEAFF
CDR3nt: TGTGCCAGCAGCTTAGTCCTTCCTCGACAGGGGACCACTGAAGCTTTCTTT

j_gene: TRBJ1-6
abundance: -
d_gene: TRBD1
v_gene: TRBV19
CDR3aa: CASSLQLTGVGSPLHF
CDR3nt: TGTGCCAGTAGTCTCCAACTTACAGGGGTCGGATCACCCCTCCACTTT

j_gene: TRBJ1-1
abundance: -
d_gene: -
v_gene: TRBV7-9
CDR3aa: CASSSQGFSEAFF
CDR3nt: TGTGCCAGCAGCTCACAGGGTTTTTCTGAAGCTTTCTTT

j_gene: TRBJ1-1
abundance: -
d_gene: TRBD1
v_gene: TRBV11-3
CDR3aa: CASSPQGLNTEAFF
CDR3nt: TGTGCCAGCAGCCCACAGGGGTTGAACACTGAAGCTTTCTTT

j_gene: TRBJ1-5
abundance: once
d_gene: -
v_gene: TRBV24-1
CDR3aa: CATSDLYSNQPQHF
CDR3nt: TGTGCCACCAGTGACCTATATAGCAATCAGCCCCAGCATTTT

j_gene: TRBJ1-2
abundance: -
d_gene: -
v_gene: TRBV7-2
CDR3aa: CASSYTTELYGYTF
CDR3nt: TGTGCCAGCAGCTATACGACAGAACTCTATGGCTACACCTTC

j_gene: TRBJ2-3
abundance: once
d_gene: TRBD2
v_gene: TRBV19
CDR3aa: CASSIRSGVSTDTQYF
CDR3nt: TGTGCCAGTAGTATACGCAGCGGGGTCAGCACAGATACGCAGTATTTT

j_gene: TRBJ2-1
abundance: -
d_gene: TRBD1
v_gene: TRBV3-1/TRBV3-2
CDR3aa: CASTDRGSYNEQFF
CDR3nt: TGTGCCAGCACGGACAGGGGCTCCTACAATGAGCAGTTCTTC

j_gene: TRBJ1-5
abundance: -
d_gene: TRBD1
v_gene: TRBV6-6
CDR3aa: CASSPTWGTGGNQPQHF
CDR3nt: TGTGCCAGCAGTCCCACCTGGGGGACAGGAGGGAATCAGCCCCAGCATTTT

j_gene: TRBJ1-4
abundance: -
d_gene: -
v_gene: TRBV5-1
CDR3aa: CASSFGSTNEKLFF
CDR3nt: TGCGCCAGCAGCTTCGGGTCAACTAATGAAAAACTGTTTTTT

j_gene: TRBJ1-5
abundance: -
d_gene: TRBD1
v_gene: TRBV7-8
CDR3aa: CASSLGAVQGAFSNQPQHF
CDR3nt: TGTGCCAGCAGCTTAGGGGCAGTCCAGGGGGCGTTTAGCAATCAGCCCCAGCATTTT

j_gene: TRBJ1-1
abundance: -
d_gene: TRBD1
v_gene: TRBV7-2
CDR3aa: CASSARGQSRLNTEAFF
CDR3nt: TGTGCCAGCAGCGCCCGGGGACAGAGCCGTCTGAACACTGAAGCTTTCTTT

j_gene: TRBJ2-7
abundance: -
d_gene: -
v_gene: TRBV5-4
CDR3aa: CASSFRGSYEQYF
CDR3nt: TGTGCCAGCAGCTTCAGAGGGTCCTACGAGCAGTACTTC

j_gene: TRBJ1-1
abundance: -
d_gene: -
v_gene: TRBV6-6
CDR3aa: CASRNARGGNTEAFF
CDR3nt: TGTGCCAGCAGAAACGCCCGGGGGGGGAACACTGAAGCTTTCTTT

j_gene: TRBJ1-2
abundance: -
d_gene: TRBD1
v_gene: TRBV2
CDR3aa: CASSVRQGAEGYGYTF
CDR3nt: TGTGCCAGCAGTGTCCGACAGGGGGCAGAGGGGTATGGCTACACCTTC

j_gene: TRBJ1-1
abundance: once
d_gene: -
v_gene: TRBV6-1
CDR3aa: CASSEEGYTEAFF
CDR3nt: TGTGCCAGCAGTGAAGAGGGGTACACTGAAGCTTTCTTT

j_gene: TRBJ2-1
abundance: -
d_gene: -
v_gene: TRBV6-7
CDR3aa: CASSYPLNRDHEQFF
CDR3nt: TGTGCCAGCAGTTACCCCCTGAACAGGGACCATGAGCAGTTCTTC

j_gene: TRBJ1-1
abundance: once
d_gene: -
v_gene: TRBV4-2
CDR3aa: CASSQAVAGNTEAFF
CDR3nt: TGTGCCAGCAGCCAAGCTGTCGCGGGGAACACTGAAGCTTTCTTT

j_gene: TRBJ2-1
abundance: -
d_gene: TRBD1
v_gene: TRBV15
CDR3aa: CATSIRQGLANEQFF
CDR3nt: TGTGCCACCAGCATAAGACAGGGGCTGGCCAATGAGCAGTTCTTC

j_gene: TRBJ1-1
abundance: -
d_gene: -
v_gene: TRBV4-1
CDR3aa: CASSQAGGADTEAFF
CDR3nt: TGCGCCAGCAGCCAAGCCGGAGGGGCAGACACTGAAGCTTTCTTT

j_gene: TRBJ1-4
abundance: once
d_gene: TRBD1
v_gene: TRBV5-4
CDR3aa: CASSRTGAYNEKLFF
CDR3nt: TGTGCCAGCAGCCGGACAGGCGCCTACAATGAAAAACTGTTTTTT

j_gene: TRBJ2-1
abundance: -
d_gene: -
v_gene: TRBV19
CDR3aa: CASSTGQHGEQFF
CDR3nt: TGTGCCAGTAGTACCGGACAGCACGGTGAGCAGTTCTTC

j_gene: TRBJ1-1
abundance: once
d_gene: -
v_gene: TRBV5-4
CDR3aa: CASSPRGYTEAFF
CDR3nt: TGTGCCAGCAGCCCGAGGGGGTACACTGAAGCTTTCTTT

j_gene: TRBJ1-1
abundance: -
d_gene: -
v_gene: TRBV7-2
CDR3aa: CASSSTGSTEAFF
CDR3nt: TGTGCCAGCAGCTCCACAGGGTCCACTGAAGCTTTCTTT

j_gene: TRBJ1-2
abundance: -
d_gene: -
v_gene: TRBV25-1
CDR3aa: CASSKGSSGSTIHYGYTF
CDR3nt: TGTGCCAGCAGTAAGGGTTCATCCGGGAGCACAATTCACTATGGCTACACCTTC

j_gene: TRBJ2-5
abundance: -
d_gene: TRBD2
v_gene: TRBV7-2
CDR3aa: CASSLRLAGVETQYF
CDR3nt: TGTGCCAGCAGCCTCCGACTAGCGGGGGTGGAGACCCAGTACTTC

j_gene: TRBJ1-2
abundance: -
d_gene: TRBD1
v_gene: TRBV6-2/TRBV6-3
CDR3aa: CASSLQGGYGYTF
CDR3nt: TGTGCCAGCAGCCTACAGGGGGGCTATGGCTACACCTTC

j_gene: TRBJ1-4
abundance: -
d_gene: TRBD1
v_gene: TRBV5-1
CDR3aa: CASSLGQGATNEKLFF
CDR3nt: TGCGCCAGCAGCCTTGGACAGGGGGCAACTAATGAAAAACTGTTTTTT

j_gene: TRBJ1-6
abundance: -
d_gene: -
v_gene: TRBV4-3
CDR3aa: CASSQDTQPYTGGVRASPLHF
CDR3nt: TGCGCCAGCAGCCAAGACACACAACCCTATACAGGTGGAGTTAGAGCTTCACCCCTCCACTTT

j_gene: TRBJ1-6
abundance: -
d_gene: TRBD1
v_gene: TRBV14
CDR3aa: CASSTTGGAPLHF
CDR3nt: TGTGCCAGCAGCACAACAGGGGGTGCACCCCTCCACTTT

j_gene: TRBJ1-2
abundance: -
d_gene: TRBD1
v_gene: TRBV19
CDR3aa: CASQPGQGYGYTF
CDR3nt: TGTGCCAGCCAACCGGGACAGGGTTACGGCTACACCTTC

j_gene: TRBJ2-1
abundance: -
d_gene: -
v_gene: TRBV30
CDR3aa: CASIAGYSYNEQFF
CDR3nt: TGTGCCTCCATCGCGGGTTACTCCTACAATGAGCAGTTCTTC

j_gene: TRBJ2-7
abundance: once
d_gene: TRBD2
v_gene: TRBV10-3
CDR3aa: CASQMTSVGEQYF
CDR3nt: TGTGCCAGCCAGATGACTAGCGTAGGGGAGCAGTACTTC

j_gene: TRBJ1-4
abundance: -
d_gene: -
v_gene: TRBV7-9
CDR3aa: CASREGRFATNEKLFF
CDR3nt: TGTGCCAGCAGAGAGGGCAGATTTGCAACTAATGAAAAACTGTTTTTT

j_gene: TRBJ1-5
abundance: -
d_gene: TRBD1
v_gene: TRBV15
CDR3aa: CATSSGDRAFSAQHF
CDR3nt: TGTGCCACCAGCAGCGGGGACAGGGCGTTTTCGGCCCAGCATTTT

j_gene: TRBJ2-6
abundance: -
d_gene: -
v_gene: TRBV7-3
CDR3aa: CASSFWGPGANVLTF
CDR3nt: TGTGCCAGCAGCTTTTGGGGCCCTGGGGCCAACGTCCTGACTTTC

j_gene: TRBJ1-1
abundance: -
d_gene: TRBD1
v_gene: TRBV9
CDR3aa: CASSVATGLNTEAFF
CDR3nt: TGTGCCAGCAGCGTAGCGACAGGGTTGAACACTGAAGCTTTCTTT

j_gene: TRBJ1-2
abundance: -
d_gene: -
v_gene: TRBV4-2
CDR3aa: CASSQGGRIANYGYTF
CDR3nt: TGTGCCAGCAGCCAAGGAGGGCGAATAGCTAACTATGGCTACACCTTC

j_gene: TRBJ2-5
abundance: -
d_gene: -
v_gene: TRBV7-2
CDR3aa: CASSLLVSTETQYF
CDR3nt: TGTGCCAGCAGCTTATTAGTTAGCACAGAGACCCAGTACTTC

j_gene: TRBJ1-2
abundance: -
d_gene: -
v_gene: TRBV6-5
CDR3aa: CASSYEGNYGYTF
CDR3nt: TGTGCCAGCAGTTACGAGGGCAACTATGGCTACACCTTC

j_gene: TRBJ1-2
abundance: -
d_gene: -
v_gene: TRBV27
CDR3aa: CASSSGGRGHTNYGYTF
CDR3nt: TGTGCCAGCAGTTCCGGAGGCAGGGGTCATACTAACTATGGCTACACCTTC

j_gene: TRBJ1-1
abundance: -
d_gene: -
v_gene: TRBV11-2
CDR3aa: CASSLVPPGANTEAFF
CDR3nt: TGTGCCAGCAGCTTAGTTCCCCCAGGGGCGAACACTGAAGCTTTCTTT

j_gene: TRBJ1-1
abundance: -
d_gene: TRBD1
v_gene: TRBV29-1
CDR3aa: CSVALTGSITEAFF
CDR3nt: TGCAGCGTTGCCTTGACAGGGTCGATCACTGAAGCTTTCTTT

j_gene: TRBJ2-2
abundance: -
d_gene: -
v_gene: TRBV11-3
CDR3aa: CASSPTRGQGTGELFF
CDR3nt: TGTGCCAGCAGCCCTACAAGGGGTCAGGGAACCGGGGAGCTGTTTTTT

j_gene: TRBJ1-5
abundance: -
d_gene: -
v_gene: TRBV12-3/TRBV12-4
CDR3aa: CASSFSANQPQHF
CDR3nt: TGTGCCAGCAGTTTCAGCGCCAATCAGCCCCAGCATTTT

j_gene: TRBJ1-5
abundance: -
d_gene: -
v_gene: TRBV3-1/TRBV3-2
CDR3aa: CASSQDHNQPQHF
CDR3nt: TGTGCCAGCAGCCAAGATCATAATCAGCCCCAGCATTTT

j_gene: TRBJ2-1
abundance: -
d_gene: -
v_gene: TRBV7-7
CDR3aa: CASSRKHMIPTTCHEQFF
CDR3nt: TGTGCCAGCAGCCGGAAGCACATGATCCCTACTACATGTCATGAGCAGTTCTTC

j_gene: TRBJ2-7
abundance: -
d_gene: TRBD1
v_gene: TRBV27
CDR3aa: CASSLFYRGALLSSYEQYF
CDR3nt: TGTGCCAGCAGTTTATTTTACAGGGGAGCCCTCCTGAGCTCCTACGAGCAGTACTTC

j_gene: TRBJ2-1
abundance: once
d_gene: -
v_gene: TRBV4-2
CDR3aa: CASSQDPAIYNEQFF
CDR3nt: TGTGCCAGCAGCCAAGACCCCGCGATTTACAATGAGCAGTTCTTC

j_gene: TRBJ1-1
abundance: -
d_gene: -
v_gene: TRBV3-1/TRBV3-2
CDR3aa: CASSQRYSWAFF
CDR3nt: TGTGCCAGCAGCCAAAGGTACAGCTGGGCTTTCTTT

j_gene: TRBJ2-4
abundance: -
d_gene: TRBD1
v_gene: TRBV7-9
CDR3aa: CASSPRGTGDPLAKNIQYF
CDR3nt: TGTGCCAGCAGCCCCCGAGGGACAGGGGACCCCTTAGCCAAAAACATTCAGTACTTC